This T cell receptor (beta chain) is drawn from a study of blood T cells in healthy people across ages. General study points: The study found more naive CD4+ cells and higher diversity in long-lived than aged donors.

Regarding this clonotype: Its antigen is unknown.

Next came a second PCR, run for about 7 to 12 cycles, which used a sample-barcoded 5' primer along with a J-beta primer mix. TCRdb re-analysed the 5' RACE reads in MiXCR, keeping a single row per CDR3 protein. The sample carries fewer than 1,200,000 distinct CDR3 sequences, under 30% recorded once. In addition, the sample was reused for a study of T cells of mothers and their children. That paper notes: Donation was provided by three healthy Caucasian mothers along with their six children. Maternal samples each gave over 9 million TCR beta CDR3 reads, and child samples around 3.2 million each.

The source material was blood. The clonotype comes from a girl aged 2 to 9 in good health.

In DNA form, the CDR3 reads TGTGCCAGCAGTGGACAGGGGAGCTATGGCTACACCTTC. Translated: CASSGQGSYGYTF. The chain has TRBV12-3 or TRBV12-4 and TRBJ1-2; 9 bases agree with TRBD1. The V gene end was trimmed by 5 bases and the J gene end by 4 bases; junction bases not matched to a gene: 2. This CDR3 has 13 residues.